Shown below are 27 T cell receptor beta chains from a single sample sequenced in a study of T cell changes during pregnancy in multiple sclerosis. Libraries were prepared by immunoSEQ multiplex PCR; TCRdb keeps only in-frame clonotypes and omits some of them. The sample has fewer than 55,000 clones, around 93% seen once. The sample here was peripheral blood, taken after pregnancy. The origin of the receptors is a female donor with multiple sclerosis, enrolled in a pregnancy study.

The chain has TRBV9 and TRBJ2-1; D possibly corresponds to TRBD1 (6 bases). The CDR3 spans 15 residues. Trimming took off 0 bases at V and 2 bases at J, with 9 bases between the two ends. Germline lookup yields CDR1 SGDLS and CDR2 YYNGEE. CDR3 region: CASSVDGTTYNEQFF. Written as DNA, the CDR3 is TGTGCCAGCAGCGTAGACGGGACAACCTACAATGAGCAGTTCTTC.

The chain links TRBV4-3 to TRBJ2-5; the D is unclear. V was cut by 1 base and J by 1 base, with 13 bases left in between. Germline V CDR1 and CDR2: LGHNA, YSLEER. The CDR3 is 16 amino acids. The CDR3 region is CASSQGFARPQETQYF. CDR3 in DNA: TGCGCCAGCAGCCAAGGATTCGCGCGCCCCCAAGAGACCCAGTACTTC.

The chain employs TRBV9 and TRBJ1-3; the D is unclear. Trimming stripped 4 bases from V and 4 bases from J, with 15 bases between. Germline CDR1 is SGDLS and CDR2 is YYNGEE. The CDR3 extends over 15 amino acids. The CDR3 region has the DNA TGTGCCAGCAGCCCAAGACAAATCCCAGGAAACACCATATATTTT. It translates to CASSPRQIPGNTIYF.

The chain joins TRBV6-5 to TRBJ1-2; 8 positions match TRBD1. The CDR3 covers 12 residues. The germline V gene has CDR1 MNHEY and CDR2 SVGAGI. The ends lost 4 bases at V and 8 bases at J; junction bases unmatched: 3. The CDR3 bases are TGTGCCAGCAGTTCAGGGGGCCCCGGCTACACCTTC. It specifies CASSSGGPGYTF.

The chain uses TRBV9 and TRBJ1-1; D unclear. V lost 4 bases, J lost 7 bases, and 17 bases lay in between. The CDR3 covers 14 residues. The V gene's germline CDR1 is SGDLS and CDR2 YYNGEE. This CDR3 is CASSPGDGRDEAFF. The CDR3 DNA reads TGTGCCAGCAGCCCCGGGGATGGGAGGGATGAAGCTTTCTTT.

In DNA, the CDR3 is TGTGCCAGCAGCTTACTAGCGGGGAACTACAATGAGCAGTTCTTC. Protein: CASSLLAGNYNEQFF. The V call is TRBV7-3, the J call TRBJ2-1; TRBD2 matches at 9 bases. The CDR3 has 15 amino acids. Trimming removed 2 bases from V and 3 bases from J; junction bases left unmatched: 2. Looked up from germline, CDR1 is SGHTA and CDR2 is FQGTGA.

The J gene is TRBJ2-7, the V gene TRBV14; TRBD1 aligns across 8 bases. The ends lost 4 bases at V and 2 bases at J; junction bases unmatched: 7. This CDR3 has 15 residues. Germline V gene data show CDR1 as SGHDN and CDR2 as FVKESK. CDR3 sequence (DNA): TGTGCCAGCAGCCCTACAGGACAGGGACCCTACGAGCAGTACTTC. It is translated as CASSPTGQGPYEQYF.

This rearrangement joins TRBV13 to TRBJ1-6; the D gene is possibly TRBD1 (6 bases). Germline CDR1 reads PRHDT; CDR2 reads FYEKMQ (reference sequence). V lost 5 bases and J lost 9, with 26 bases in between. This CDR3 is 18 amino acids long. The CDR3 bases are TGTGCCAGCAGCATCGCCACACAGGGCCCTAGGGTCCTTTCACCCCTCCACTTT. Protein product: CASSIATQGPRVLSPLHF.

The CDR3 protein is CASSLLAGDYNEQFF. The CDR3 nucleotides read TGTGCCAGTAGCCTTCTAGCGGGCGACTACAATGAGCAGTTCTTC. This chain joins TRBV19 and TRBJ2-1, with 8 bases matching TRBD2. CDR1 is LNHDA and CDR2 is SQIVND in the germline V gene (reference sequence). Germline trimming cut 6 bases from V and 3 bases from J; bases unmatched to any gene: 7. There are 15 residues in the CDR3.

The chain couples TRBV5-6 to TRBJ2-3; possibly TRBD2 for D (6 bases). V was clipped by 5 bases and J by 3 bases, with 10 bases between them. Germline CDR1 is SGHDT and CDR2 is YYEEEE. This CDR3 is 13 amino acids long. The CDR3 region has the DNA TGTGCCAGCAGATGGGGACTTACAGATACGCAGTATTTT. Amino acid sequence: CASRWGLTDTQYF.

This clone was picked up one time. This rearrangement joins TRBV5-6 to TRBJ2-5, with D perhaps TRBD1 (6 bases). This CDR3 is built from 16 residues. Per the germline V gene, CDR1 is SGHDT and CDR2 is YYEEEE. V was trimmed by 1 base and J by 0 bases, leaving 13 bases between them. The CDR3 bases are TGTGCCAGCAGCTTGCGGCAGGGGACCTACCAAGAGACCCAGTACTTC. This sequence encodes CASSLRQGTYQETQYF.

The chain carries TRBV4-1 and TRBJ2-2; 8 bases map to TRBD2. CDR3 size: 14 residues. Looked up from germline, CDR1 is MGHRA and CDR2 is YSYEKL. Trimming took 6 bases from V and 1 from J; bases not matched to a gene: 1. The CDR3 loop reads CASRAGENTGELFF. As DNA, the CDR3 is TGCGCCAGCAGAGCGGGGGAGAACACCGGGGAGCTGTTTTTT.

This sequence joins TRBV5-4 and TRBJ2-5; D remains ambiguous. Germline loops: CDR1 SGHNT, CDR2 YYREEE (reference sequence). The CDR3 is 14 residues long. V was pared by 0 bases and J by 2 bases, with 8 bases between. CDR3 DNA sequence: TGTGCCAGCAGCTTGGGCGGAAATCAAGAGACCCAGTACTTC. Its protein is CASSLGGNQETQYF.

This chain uses TRBV5-1 with TRBJ1-2; D perhaps matches TRBD1 (5 bases). This CDR3 has 12 amino acids. The germline gives CDR1 SGHRS, CDR2 YFSETQ. Trimming shortened V by 7 bases and J by 4 bases, and 11 bases separated the two germline ends. DNA for the CDR3: TGCGCCAGCGCGGGGGACCTCTATGGCTACACCTTC. It is translated as CASAGDLYGYTF.

This chain uses TRBV4-3 with TRBJ2-4, with D tentatively TRBD1 (6 bases). V was clipped by 0 bases and J by 9 bases, with 18 bases between them. The germline V gene encodes CDR1 LGHNA and CDR2 YSLEER. The CDR3 has 16 amino acids. The CDR3 nucleotides are TGCGCCAGCAGCCAAGATCTAGGACAGCCAATTCTCATTCAGTACTTC. Translating gives CASSQDLGQPILIQYF.

This CDR3 is CASSLSPISPGGQFF. CDR3 sequence (DNA): TGTGCCAGCAGTTTATCCCCAATTTCGCCCGGCGGGCAGTTCTTC. The rearrangement links TRBV27 to TRBJ2-1; no clear D. Germline V gene lookup returns CDR1 MNHEY and CDR2 SMNVEV (reference sequence). CDR3 length: 15 amino acids. V was pared by 0 bases and J by 12 bases, with 18 bases between.

V is TRBV9 and J is TRBJ1-2; no reliable D call. Germline CDR1 is SGDLS and CDR2 is YYNGEE. V lost 6 bases, J lost 4 bases, and 10 bases lay in between. The CDR3 spans 12 residues. CDR3 loop: CASNSPPYGYTF. In nucleotides, the CDR3 is TGTGCCAGCAACAGTCCCCCCTATGGCTACACCTTC.

CDR3 DNA sequence: TGCGCCAGCAGCTTGGAGGACGGACTTACCTATGGCTACACCTTC. It translates to CASSLEDGLTYGYTF. The gene calls are TRBV5-1 and TRBJ1-2; no definite D call. Germline V gives CDR1 SGHRS, CDR2 YFSETQ. CDR3 length: 15 residues. V shed 0 bases and J shed 4 bases, with 13 bases lying between them.

The chain links TRBV12-5 to TRBJ1-1, with D hard to call. Germline CDR1 reads LGHNT; CDR2 reads FRNRAP. The CDR3 is 14 residues long. Trimming left V 3 bases short and J 1 base short, with 9 bases between. In DNA, the CDR3 is TGTGCTAGTGGTTTCCAGGTCAAGAACACTGAAGCTTTCTTT. Its translation is CASGFQVKNTEAFF.

In this sample, this clone turned up a few times. The rearrangement uses TRBV7-9 and TRBJ1-2, with TRBD1 identical over 7 bases. Per germline, CDR1 SEHNR and CDR2 FQNEAQ (reference sequence). Trimming removed 5 bases from V and 1 base from J; junction bases left unmatched: 7. The CDR3 totals 15 residues. CDR3 nucleotide sequence: TGTGCCAGCAGCAAGGGACAGACCATTAACTATGGCTACACCTTC. The encoded protein is CASSKGQTINYGYTF.

The CDR3 nucleotides are TGTGCCAGCAGTGTCAGGGGAGATCAGCCCCAGCATTTT. As protein: CASSVRGDQPQHF. The chain uses TRBV6-1 and TRBJ1-5; D might be TRBD1 (6 bases). Trimming took 4 bases from V and 5 from J, leaving 9 bases between them. The CDR3 is 13 residues long. The germline gives CDR1 MNHNS, CDR2 SASEGT.

The gene calls are TRBV11-3 and TRBJ1-1; the match to TRBD1 covers 8 bases. Unmatched junction bases numbered 10, after V lost 1 base and J lost 12 bases. The CDR3 extends over 14 amino acids. Germline V gene sequence: CDR1 SGHNT, CDR2 YENEEA. This CDR3 is CASSLGGTGGSSFF. The CDR3 nucleotides read TGTGCCAGCAGCTTAGGAGGGACAGGAGGGTCGTCTTTCTTT.

The chain combines TRBV30 with TRBJ1-1, with D maybe TRBD1 (5 bases). In germline, CDR1 is GTSNPN, CDR2 SVGIG (reference sequence). The CDR3 length is 13 residues. Trimming left V 0 bases short and J 1 base short, with 6 bases between. The DNA of the CDR3 is TGTGCCTGGAGTGTTAGGGGGAACACTGAAGCTTTCTTT. It translates to CAWSVRGNTEAFF.

This clone showed up just once. The chain links TRBV2 to TRBJ2-1, with a possible D match to TRBD1 (6 bases). The CDR3 is made up of 13 amino acids. Germline assignment: CDR1 SNHLY and CDR2 FYNNEI. The ends were cut back, 4 bases at V and 3 bases at J, with 7 bases in the middle. CDR3 sequence (DNA): TGTGCCAGCAGTGGGGACAACTACAATGAGCAGTTCTTC. Its translation: CASSGDNYNEQFF. The full variable domain, rest sourced from reference TRBV2 and TRBJ2-1, is EPEVTQTPSHQVTQMGQEVILRCVPISNHLYFYWYRQILGQKVEFLVSFYNNEISEKSEIFDDQFSVERPDGSNFTLKIRSTKLEDSAMYFCASSGDNYNEQFFGPGTRLTVL.

The genes are TRBV7-8 and TRBJ2-6, with D possibly matching TRBD1 (6 bases). CDR3 length: 16 residues. Germline V CDR1 and CDR2: SGHVS, FQNEAQ. The V and J ends lost 2 bases and 4 bases respectively, with 12 bases between them. DNA of the CDR3: TGTGCCAGCAGCTTATTAGGGGGTGCAGGGGCCAACGTCCTGACTTTC. It is translated as CASSLLGGAGANVLTF.

The chain recombines TRBV19 with TRBJ1-6; 9 bases are shared with TRBD1. The CDR3 is 16 residues long. The ends lost 5 bases at V and 6 bases at J; junction bases unmatched: 8. The germline CDR1 and CDR2 sequences are LNHDA and SQIVND (reference sequence). The DNA for the CDR3 is TGTGCCAGTAGTCTGCTGGAGGGACAGGGTAATTCACCCCTCCACTTT. It yields the protein CASSLLEGQGNSPLHF. Full variable domain (outside the CDR3, taken from reference TRBV19 and TRBJ1-6): DGGITQSPKYLFRKEGQNVTLSCEQNLNHDAMYWYRQDPGQGLRLIYYSQIVNDFQKGDIAEGYSVSREKKESFPLTVTSAQKNPTAFYLCASSLLEGQGNSPLHFGNGTRLTVT.

V gene TRBV6-5 combines with J gene TRBJ1-2; 7 bases are shared with TRBD1. Germline lookup yields CDR1 MNHEY and CDR2 SVGAGI. This CDR3 is 15 amino acids long. V was clipped by 5 bases and J by 2 bases; unmatched bases: 8. The DNA of the CDR3 is TGTGCCAGCAGTACAACGACGACAGGGAACTATGGCTACACCTTC. Its translation is CASSTTTTGNYGYTF.